This passage covers 20 T cell receptor beta chains from one sample sequenced in a study of technical replicates of blood from several donors. TCRdb's table, derived via immunoSEQ multiplex PCR, lists solely in-frame clones and lacks some. This sample carries roughly 72,000 clones, 90% to 95% of them seen once, and the ten largest clones take around 0.4%. The sample taken for sequencing was T cells isolated from PBMCs. These receptors were taken from a human donor in good health.

This clone was seen just once. This chain's CDR3 is CASPPGTGFSQPQHF. The CDR3 DNA is TGTGCCAGTCCCCCCGGGACAGGGTTTAGTCAGCCCCAGCATTTT. The chain is built from TRBV19 and TRBJ1-5; 9 nucleotides match TRBD1. The J segment lost 6 bases and the V segment lost 8 bases, leaving 11 bases of the junction unmatched. CDR3 size: 15 residues. Germline loops: CDR1 LNHDA, CDR2 SQIVND (reference sequence).

This chain links TRBV7-6 with TRBJ2-7, with 10 bases matching TRBD2. The CDR3 extends over 16 amino acids. The germline gives CDR1 SGHVS, CDR2 FNYEAQ. V lost 3 bases, J lost 0 bases, and 5 bases stayed unmatched. The CDR3, as DNA: TGTGCCAGCAGCTTGACCCCTAGCGGGAGCTCCTACGAGCAGTACTTC. Amino acids: CASSLTPSGSSYEQYF.

This clone was observed once. The gene calls are TRBV14 and TRBJ2-7, with 7 bases aligning to TRBD1. The V and J ends lost 2 bases and 0 bases, in that order; junction bases with no gene match: 13. Germline V lookup: CDR1 SGHDN, CDR2 FVKESK. The CDR3 is made up of 18 amino acids. CDR3 in amino acids: CASSQTRMTGWSSYEQYF. The CDR3 DNA is TGTGCCAGCAGCCAAACCAGAATGACAGGGTGGAGCTCCTACGAGCAGTACTTC.

The CDR3 protein is CASSESPSAETQYF. As DNA, the CDR3 is TGTGCCAGCAGTGAGTCCCCGAGCGCGGAGACCCAGTACTTC. The chain recombines TRBV2 with TRBJ2-5; D is uncertain. Deletions cut 3 bases from V and 5 bases from J, with 13 bases between. CDR3 length: 14 amino acids. Germline CDR1 reads SNHLY; CDR2 reads FYNNEI.

The J gene is TRBJ2-1, the V gene TRBV19; possible D gene TRBD2, 6 bases. Germline CDR1 and CDR2: LNHDA and SQIVND (reference sequence). Trimming took 8 bases from V and 3 from J, leaving 17 bases between them. This CDR3 is 15 amino acids long. The DNA of the CDR3 is TGTGCCAGTCAAACGGGAGTAGCCTACTACAATGAGCAGTTCTTC. Protein: CASQTGVAYYNEQFF.

The chain employs TRBV7-2 and TRBJ1-1; 9 nucleotides agree with TRBD1. CDR3 length: 15 amino acids. Looked up from germline, CDR1 is SGHTA and CDR2 is FQGNSA. With 2 bases clipped from V and 8 bases from J, the junction kept 9 bases outside the gene matches. The CDR3 DNA reads as TGTGCCAGCAGCTTAAATGCACAGGGGGCGAGGGAAGCTTTCTTT. As protein: CASSLNAQGAREAFF.

A few counts support this clone. The chain combines TRBV29-1 with TRBJ1-1, with a tentative D call TRBD1 (5 bases). The V and J ends lost 7 bases and 3 bases respectively, with 6 bases between them. Germline lookup yields CDR1 SQVTM and CDR2 ANQGSEA. CDR3 length equals 10 residues. The CDR3 reads CSAGYTEAFF. The CDR3 region has the DNA TGCAGCGCAGGGTACACTGAAGCTTTCTTT.

The V and J genes are TRBV6-6 and TRBJ2-7, with TRBD1 as a possible D gene (5 bases). Germline loops: CDR1 MNHNY, CDR2 SVGAGI (reference sequence). The CDR3 consists of 13 residues. V shed 6 bases and J shed 0 bases, with 9 bases lying between them. CDR3 loop: CASSIDSSYEQYF. The CDR3 DNA follows: TGTGCCAGCAGCATTGACAGCTCCTACGAGCAGTACTTC.

This rearrangement joins TRBV7-7 to TRBJ2-2; D gene uncertain. Germline V lookup: CDR1 SSHAT, CDR2 FNYEAQ (reference sequence). V shed 1 base and J shed 3 bases, with 9 bases lying between them. The CDR3 loop spans 15 amino acids. The CDR3 spells CASSLGGRYTGELFF. DNA of the CDR3: TGTGCCAGCAGCTTAGGAGGAAGATACACCGGGGAGCTGTTTTTT.

The chain has TRBV27 and TRBJ2-1; TRBD2 might be the D (5 bases). CDR1 is MNHEY, CDR2 SMNVEV, per germline (reference sequence). V lost 2 bases and J lost 3, with 17 bases in between. The length of the CDR3 is 17 residues. CDR3 in amino acids: CASSLRAAADFYNEQFF. DNA of the CDR3: TGTGCCAGCAGTTTACGCGCCGCGGCGGACTTCTACAATGAGCAGTTCTTC.

The chain combines TRBV7-6 with TRBJ1-1; perhaps TRBD1 as D (6 bases). This CDR3 is 14 amino acids long. Trimming cost V 2 bases and J 7 bases, with 14 bases left between them. CDR1 is SGHVS, CDR2 FNYEAQ, per germline. The CDR3, as DNA: TGTGCCAGCAGCTTATATGATGGGGGCGGTGAAGCTTTCTTT. It translates to CASSLYDGGGEAFF.

The V and J genes are TRBV7-8 and TRBJ1-5; 7 bases line up with TRBD1. The CDR3 is made up of 16 amino acids. CDR1 is SGHVS and CDR2 is FQNEAQ in the germline V gene. The ends lost 3 bases at V and 7 bases at J; junction bases unmatched: 12. The CDR3 protein is CASSLSRGRTWQPQHF. In nucleotides, the CDR3 is TGTGCCAGCAGCTTGTCCAGGGGGAGGACCTGGCAGCCCCAGCATTTT.

In nucleotides, the CDR3 is TGTGCCAGAAACCTGCTGGCGACAGGGGATCAGCCCCAGCATTTT. It codes for CARNLLATGDQPQHF. The chain carries TRBV5-3 and TRBJ1-5; 8 bases match TRBD1. TRBV5-3 has ORF status, its function being uncertain. V lost 6 bases to trimming and J lost 5 bases; unmatched junction nucleotides: 10. The CDR3 length is 15 residues.

This chain joins TRBV7-8 and TRBJ2-5, with no clear D. Trimming took 7 bases from V and 5 from J, leaving 5 bases between them. The CDR3 extends over 10 amino acids. Germline V gene lookup returns CDR1 SGHVS and CDR2 FQNEAQ. The CDR3 nucleotides read TGTGCCAGCACTAGGGAGACCCAGTACTTC. Protein sequence: CASTRETQYF.

J is TRBJ1-4 and V is TRBV19; D call uncertain. Germline V CDR1 and CDR2: LNHDA, SQIVND (reference sequence). The CDR3 runs 15 residues. V shed 3 bases and J shed 0 bases, with 8 bases lying between them. The CDR3 sequence is CASSINFATNEKLFF. In nucleotides, the CDR3 is TGTGCCAGTAGTATTAACTTTGCAACTAATGAAAAACTGTTTTTT.

This clone was seen a few times. V gene TRBV29-1 combines with J gene TRBJ1-2; 10 bases agree with TRBD1. With V trimmed by 3 bases and J by 8 bases, 15 bases remained unmatched. The CDR3 spans 16 residues. Germline CDR1 and CDR2: SQVTM and ANQGSEA. Here the CDR3 reads CSVDTLGGQGFQGYTF. The CDR3 DNA is TGCAGCGTTGATACGTTAGGGGGACAGGGGTTTCAAGGCTACACCTTC.

CDR3 residues: CASSFLQGQETQYF. The CDR3 DNA is TGTGCCAGCAGCTTCCTGCAGGGCCAAGAGACCCAGTACTTC. This chain links TRBV11-2 with TRBJ2-5, with a weak D call TRBD1 (5 bases). CDR1 is SGHAT, CDR2 FQNNGV, per germline. This CDR3 region has 14 residues. Trimming shortened V by 3 bases and J by 1 base, and 9 bases separated the two germline ends. Drawing the rest from reference TRBV11-2 and TRBJ2-5, the complete variable domain is EAGVAQSPRYKIIEKRQSVAFWCNPISGHATLYWYQQILGQGPKLLIQFQNNGVVDDSQLPKDRFSAERLKGVDSTLKIQPAKLEDSAVYLCASSFLQGQETQYFGPGTRLLVL.

This clone was detected once. The V call is TRBV5-1, the J call TRBJ2-7, with D perhaps matching TRBD1 (5 bases). The CDR3 runs to 15 residues. Germline V CDR1 and CDR2: SGHRS, YFSETQ. V was trimmed by 0 bases and J by 2 bases, leaving 12 bases between them. The CDR3 DNA reads TGCGCCAGCAGCTTGGGGGGCCTAATCCCCTACGAGCAGTACTTC. Residues: CASSLGGLIPYEQYF.

This clone was detected only once. The chain uses TRBV29-1 and TRBJ2-3; maybe TRBD2 (6 bases). The V gene lost 3 bases and the J gene lost 6 bases, with 16 bases spanning the gap. There are 14 residues in the CDR3. From germline, CDR1 is SQVTM and CDR2 ANQGSEA. CDR3 sequence: CSVDFGGSGDTQYF. CDR3 nucleotides: TGCAGCGTTGATTTTGGGGGGAGCGGGGATACGCAGTATTTT.

The V gene is TRBV23-1, the J gene TRBJ2-7; D gene unclear. TRBV23-1 is an ORF, with its function uncertain. There are 12 residues in the CDR3. The V end was cut by 7 bases, the J end by 0 bases, with 7 bases between. CDR3 nucleotides: TGCGCCAGCATCCTTAGCTCCTACGAGCAGTACTTC. Translation gives CASILSSYEQYF.